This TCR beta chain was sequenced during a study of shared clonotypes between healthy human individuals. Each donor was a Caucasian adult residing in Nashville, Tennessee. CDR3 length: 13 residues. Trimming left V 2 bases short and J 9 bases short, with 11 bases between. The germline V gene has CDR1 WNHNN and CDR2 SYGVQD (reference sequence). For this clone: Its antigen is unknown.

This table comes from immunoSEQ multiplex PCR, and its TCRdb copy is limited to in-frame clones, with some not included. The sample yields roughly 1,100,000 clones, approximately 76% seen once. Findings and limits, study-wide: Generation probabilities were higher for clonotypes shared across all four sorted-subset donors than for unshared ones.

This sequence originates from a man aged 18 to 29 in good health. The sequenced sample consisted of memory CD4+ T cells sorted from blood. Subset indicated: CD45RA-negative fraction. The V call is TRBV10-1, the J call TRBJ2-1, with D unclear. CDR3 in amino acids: CASSEERRVEQFF. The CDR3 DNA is TGCGCCAGCAGTGAGGAACGCCGCGTTGAGCAGTTCTTC.